This T cell receptor (beta chain) derives from a study of human T cells and chemical hapten exposure. The time point: healthy volunteer bleed at 6 weeks. It was unfractionated whole blood from which total RNA was extracted. Individual cDNA molecules had unique molecular identifiers attached to them by the library. As handled by the study authors: A per-sample median of around 100,000 TCRs was observed, with a range of roughly 23,224 to 750,000. One entry per CDR3 protein, called by TCRdb with MiXCR from the RACE reads. The V and J calls come from TCRdb's annotation, not from the publication. The sample consists of 40,000 to 45,000 distinct CDR3 sequences, roughly 3.5% of them appearing once. In its sample, this clonotype was seen many times. Its target is not known. Per the germline V gene, CDR1 is SNHLY and CDR2 is FYNNEI. V was cut by 6 bases and J by 3 bases, with 11 bases left in between. The CDR3 length is 13 residues.

Study findings and constraints: DPC sensitization left the count of TCRs above 1 in 1000 unchanged.

This sequence was found in a human donor in good health. Some clones in this sample may be carry-over from other donors' samples. The chain is built from TRBV2 and TRBJ1-2, with D uncertain. The sample taken for sequencing was whole blood. The CDR3 DNA follows: TGTGCCAGCAGGGACCAGACTTACTATGGCTACACCTTC. Encoded protein: CASRDQTYYGYTF.